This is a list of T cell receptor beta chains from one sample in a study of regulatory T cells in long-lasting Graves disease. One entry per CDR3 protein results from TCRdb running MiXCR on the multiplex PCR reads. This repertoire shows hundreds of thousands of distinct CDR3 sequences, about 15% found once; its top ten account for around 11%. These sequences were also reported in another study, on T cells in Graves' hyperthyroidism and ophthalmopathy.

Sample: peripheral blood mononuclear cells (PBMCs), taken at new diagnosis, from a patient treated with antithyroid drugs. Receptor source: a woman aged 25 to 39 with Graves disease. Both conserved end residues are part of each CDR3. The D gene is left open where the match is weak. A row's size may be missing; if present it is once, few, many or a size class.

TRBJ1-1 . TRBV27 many CASSPVRGGEAFF TGTGCCAGCAGTCCTGTGCGAGGCGGGGAAGCTTTCTTT
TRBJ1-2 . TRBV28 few CASSLEGDYNYGYTF TGTGCCAGCAGTTTAGAGGGGGATTATAACTATGGCTACACCTTC
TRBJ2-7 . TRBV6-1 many CASSHARFYEQYF TGTGCCAGCAGTCACGCTAGGTTCTACGAGCAGTACTTC
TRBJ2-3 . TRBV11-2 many CASSLDGVRSRTMGTQYF TGTGCCAGCAGCTTAGATGGGGTTCGGTCAAGGACGATGGGAACGCAGTATTTT
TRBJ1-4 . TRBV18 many CASRLTSATNEKLFF TGTGCCAGCCGACTCACGTCGGCAACTAATGAAAAACTGTTTTTT
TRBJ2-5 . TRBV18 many CASSPLGVPSETQYF TGTGCCAGCTCACCTCTCGGGGTTCCGTCGGAGACCCAGTACTTC
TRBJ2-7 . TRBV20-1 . CSASPGNLYEQYF TGCAGTGCTAGCCCTGGAAACCTATACGAGCAGTACTTC
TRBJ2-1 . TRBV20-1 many CSAVDRSYNEQFF TGCAGTGCCGTGGACAGATCCTACAATGAGCAGTTCTTC
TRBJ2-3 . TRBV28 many CASSPNVWGSTDTQYF TGTGCCAGCAGTCCCAACGTCTGGGGTAGTACAGATACGCAGTATTTT
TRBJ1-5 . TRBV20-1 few CSASRTVDSNQPQHF TGCAGTGCTAGTAGGACGGTGGATAGCAATCAGCCCCAGCATTTT
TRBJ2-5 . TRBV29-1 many CSVREWAETQYF TGCAGCGTTCGGGAGTGGGCAGAGACCCAGTACTTC
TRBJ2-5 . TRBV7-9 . CASSRTGTGRGGETQYF TGTGCCAGCAGCCGTACAGGAACAGGACGGGGAGGAGAGACCCAGTACTTC
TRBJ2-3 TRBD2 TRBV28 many CASRTSGTDTQYF TGTGCCAGCAGGACTAGCGGCACAGATACGCAGTATTTT
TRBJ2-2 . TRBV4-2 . CASSGLAFGNGELFF TGTGCCAGCAGCGGCCTAGCGTTCGGGAACGGGGAGCTGTTTTTT
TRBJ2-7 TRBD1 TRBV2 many CASRGARQGPYEQYF TGTGCCAGCAGGGGTGCAAGACAGGGTCCCTACGAGCAGTACTTC
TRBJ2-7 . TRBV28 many CASTMGGTAYEQYF TGTGCCAGCACCATGGGGGGTACTGCCTACGAGCAGTACTTC
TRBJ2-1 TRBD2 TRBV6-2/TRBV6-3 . CASRPSLGSGNNEQFF TGTGCCAGCAGGCCCTCCTTGGGTAGCGGGAACAATGAGCAGTTCTTC
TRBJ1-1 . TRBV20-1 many CSARGPRRTEAFF TGCAGTGCTAGGGGCCCGCGACGGACTGAAGCTTTCTTT
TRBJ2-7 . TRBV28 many CASSFTVTSYEQYF TGTGCCAGCAGTTTTACAGTCACTTCCTACGAGCAGTACTTC
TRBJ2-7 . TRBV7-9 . CASSPADSYEQYF TGTGCCAGCAGCCCGGCTGACAGCTACGAGCAGTACTTC
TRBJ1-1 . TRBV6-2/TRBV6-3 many CASSFQRGDEAFF TGTGCCAGCAGTTTCCAAAGGGGGGATGAAGCTTTCTTT
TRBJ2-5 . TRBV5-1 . CASSLGARQETQYF TGCGCCAGCAGCTTGGGGGCGCGCCAAGAGACCCAGTACTTC
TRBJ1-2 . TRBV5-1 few CASSLTDPYGYTF TGCGCCAGCAGCCTCACAGACCCCTATGGCTACACCTTC
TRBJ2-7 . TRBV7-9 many CASSLKVSGRVYEQYF TGTGCCAGCAGCTTAAAAGTATCGGGACGGGTCTACGAGCAGTACTTC
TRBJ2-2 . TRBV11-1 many CAITGATANTGELFF TGTGCTATCACGGGGGCGACAGCAAACACCGGGGAGCTGTTTTTT
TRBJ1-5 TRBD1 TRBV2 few CASSGFQGQGIEPQHF TGTGCCAGCAGTGGTTTCCAGGGACAGGGTATTGAGCCCCAGCATTTT